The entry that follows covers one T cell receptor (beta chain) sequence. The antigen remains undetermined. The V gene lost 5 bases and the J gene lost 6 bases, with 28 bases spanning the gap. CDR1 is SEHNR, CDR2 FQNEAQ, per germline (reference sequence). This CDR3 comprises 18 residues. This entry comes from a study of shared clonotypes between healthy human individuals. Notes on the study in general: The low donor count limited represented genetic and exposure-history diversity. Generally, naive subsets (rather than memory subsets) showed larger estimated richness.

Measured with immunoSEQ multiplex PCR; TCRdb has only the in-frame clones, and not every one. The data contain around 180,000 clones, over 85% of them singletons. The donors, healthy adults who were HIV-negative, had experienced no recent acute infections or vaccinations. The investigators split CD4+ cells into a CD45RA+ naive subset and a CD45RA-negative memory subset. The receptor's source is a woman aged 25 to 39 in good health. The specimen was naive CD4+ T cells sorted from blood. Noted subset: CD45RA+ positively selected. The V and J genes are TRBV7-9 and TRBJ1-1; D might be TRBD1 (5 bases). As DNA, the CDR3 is TGTGCCAGCAGCCTCCTTCGACAGTCAAATATTGATGAGGCTGAAGCTTTCTTT. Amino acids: CASSLLRQSNIDEAEAFF.